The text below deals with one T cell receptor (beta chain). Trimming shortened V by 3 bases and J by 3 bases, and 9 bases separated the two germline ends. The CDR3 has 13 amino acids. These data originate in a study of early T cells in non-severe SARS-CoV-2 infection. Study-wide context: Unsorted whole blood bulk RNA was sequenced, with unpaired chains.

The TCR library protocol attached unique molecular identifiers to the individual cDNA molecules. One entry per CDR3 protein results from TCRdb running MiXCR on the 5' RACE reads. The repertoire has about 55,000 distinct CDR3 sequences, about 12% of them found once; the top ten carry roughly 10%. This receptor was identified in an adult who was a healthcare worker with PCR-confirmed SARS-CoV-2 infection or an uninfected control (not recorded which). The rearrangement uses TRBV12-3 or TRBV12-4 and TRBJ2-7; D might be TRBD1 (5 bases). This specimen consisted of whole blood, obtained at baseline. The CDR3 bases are TGTGCCAGCAGTTTCTGGGGCGGCTACGAGCAGTACTTC. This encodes CASSFWGGYEQYF.